Below, 4 T cell receptor beta chains from the same sample are listed, as sequenced in a study of Graves' ophthalmopathy and Graves' hyperthyroidism. TCR beta CDR3 amplification used RNA transcripts. RT-PCR with HTBI primers came first, then second-round multiplex PCR. A single record per CDR3 protein comes from TCRdb applying MiXCR to the multiplex PCR reads. The sample has about 640,000 distinct CDR3 sequences, about 40% seen once. Sequencing was done on a sample of peripheral blood. The receptors were sampled from an adult man with Graves' ophthalmopathy.

On this clonotype itself: The DNA is left out, because the CDR3 cannot be placed on it with certainty; the CDR3 is given as TCRdb lists it. The V gene is TRBV19, the J gene TRBJ1-6; the table gives TRBD1 as D, unverified against the DNA. The CDR3 numbers 17 amino acids, ends counted. Germline values: CDR1 LNHDA, CDR2 SQIVND (reference sequence). This CDR3 reads CASSVGQGARDNSPLHF.

The genes are TRBV7-2 and TRBJ2-3; possible D gene TRBD1, 5 bases. CDR1 SGHTA and CDR2 FQGNSA come from the germline V gene. The CDR3 extends over 13 amino acids. Trimming removed 5 bases at V and 2 bases at J, with 8 bases between. CDR3: CASSRQTTDTQYF. CDR3 nucleotide sequence: TGTGCCAGCAGCCGACAGACCACAGATACGCAGTATTTT.

This clonotype showed up many times. The gene calls are TRBV7-3 and TRBJ1-4, with D maybe TRBD1 (5 bases). The CDR3 is made up of 16 amino acids. V was clipped by 5 bases and J by 0 bases, with 13 bases between them. The germline V gene encodes CDR1 SGHTA and CDR2 FQGTGA. The chain's CDR3 is CASSPDSDSTNEKLFF. The CDR3 DNA follows: TGTGCCAGCAGCCCAGACAGTGACTCAACTAATGAAAAACTGTTTTTT.

The chain carries TRBV9 and TRBJ1-2; possibly TRBD1 for D (5 bases). V was clipped by 4 bases and J by 2 bases, with 15 bases between them. CDR1 SGDLS and CDR2 YYNGEE come from the germline V gene. CDR3 length equals 15 residues. CDR3 region: CASSIRGEPNYGYTF. CDR3 coding DNA: TGTGCCAGCAGCATCCGGGGGGAACCAAACTATGGCTACACCTTC.